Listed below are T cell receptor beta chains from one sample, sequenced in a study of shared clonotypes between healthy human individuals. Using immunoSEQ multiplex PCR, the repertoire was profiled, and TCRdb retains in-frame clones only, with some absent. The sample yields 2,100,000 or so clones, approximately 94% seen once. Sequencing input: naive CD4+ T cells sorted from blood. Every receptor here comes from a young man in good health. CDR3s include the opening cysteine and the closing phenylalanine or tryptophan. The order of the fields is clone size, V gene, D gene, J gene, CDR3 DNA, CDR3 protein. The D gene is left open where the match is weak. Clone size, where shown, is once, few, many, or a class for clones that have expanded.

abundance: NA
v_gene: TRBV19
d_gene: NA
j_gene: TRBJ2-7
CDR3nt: TGTGCCAGTAGTGCTTGGGGACAAAGCTCCTACGAGCAGTACTTC
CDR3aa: CASSAWGQSSYEQYF

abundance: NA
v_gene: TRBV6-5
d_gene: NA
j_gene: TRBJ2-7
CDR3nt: TGTGCCAGCAGTCAGGGGACCTACGAGCAGTACTTC
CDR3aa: CASSQGTYEQYF

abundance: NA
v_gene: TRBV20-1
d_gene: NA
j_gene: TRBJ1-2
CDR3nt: TGCAGTGCCTGGGGAGGCTATGGCTACACCTTC
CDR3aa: CSAWGGYGYTF

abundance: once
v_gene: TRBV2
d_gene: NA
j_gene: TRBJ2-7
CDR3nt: TGTGCCAGCAGGCCCCGGACCTACGAGCAGTACTTC
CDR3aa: CASRPRTYEQYF

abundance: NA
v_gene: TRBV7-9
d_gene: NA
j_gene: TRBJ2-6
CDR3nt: TGTGCCAGCAGCAGAACTAGGGACTCTGGGGCCAACGTCCTGACTTTC
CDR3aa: CASSRTRDSGANVLTF

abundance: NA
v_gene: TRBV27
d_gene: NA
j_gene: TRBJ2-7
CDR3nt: TGTGCCAGCAGTTTAAGGTTCGTGGGAGAATCATCCTACGAGCAGTACTTC
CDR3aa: CASSLRFVGESSYEQYF

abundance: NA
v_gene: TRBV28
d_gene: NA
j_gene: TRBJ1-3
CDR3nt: TGTGCCAGCAGTTCCTACACGGGGGCGCCCGGAAACACCATATATTTT
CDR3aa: CASSSYTGAPGNTIYF

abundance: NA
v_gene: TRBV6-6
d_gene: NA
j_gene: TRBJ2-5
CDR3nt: TGTGCCAGCAGTTACGGGGGCGCGGAGGAGACCCAGTACTTC
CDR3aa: CASSYGGAEETQYF

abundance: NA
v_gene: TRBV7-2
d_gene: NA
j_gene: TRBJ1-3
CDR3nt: TGTGCCAGCAGCTTACGGCGGGGGAATGGAAACACCATATATTTT
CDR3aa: CASSLRRGNGNTIYF

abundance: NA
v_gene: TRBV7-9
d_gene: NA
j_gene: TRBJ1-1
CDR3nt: TGTGCCAGCAGCTTAGAGATCGGGGACGAAGCTTTCTTT
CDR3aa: CASSLEIGDEAFF

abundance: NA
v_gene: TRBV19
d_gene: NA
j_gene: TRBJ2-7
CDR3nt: TGTGCCAGTAGTATAGATTTTACTCACCCCTCCTACGAGCAGTACTTC
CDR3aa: CASSIDFTHPSYEQYF

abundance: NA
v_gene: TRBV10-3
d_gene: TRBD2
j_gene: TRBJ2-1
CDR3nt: TGTGCCGCCCTCCAGGGACTAGCGGGAGCGAATGAGCAGTTCTTC
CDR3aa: CAALQGLAGANEQFF

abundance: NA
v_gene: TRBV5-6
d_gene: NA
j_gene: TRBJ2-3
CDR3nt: TGTGCCAGCAGCCTGGGAGCAGGGGCGAGCACAGATACGCAGTATTTT
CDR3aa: CASSLGAGASTDTQYF

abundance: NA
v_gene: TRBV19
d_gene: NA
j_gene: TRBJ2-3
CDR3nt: TGTGCCAGTAGAGCCGGGGGTGGAGATACGCAGTATTTT
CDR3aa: CASRAGGGDTQYF

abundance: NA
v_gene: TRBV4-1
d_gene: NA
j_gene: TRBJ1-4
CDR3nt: TGCGCCAGCAGCCTCGGCGTTTCAACTAATGAAAAACTGTTTTTT
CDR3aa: CASSLGVSTNEKLFF

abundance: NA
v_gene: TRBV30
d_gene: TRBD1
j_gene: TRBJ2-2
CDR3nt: TGTGCCCGTGGACAGGGGTCGAAGTCCGGGGAGCTGTTTTTT
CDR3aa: CARGQGSKSGELFF

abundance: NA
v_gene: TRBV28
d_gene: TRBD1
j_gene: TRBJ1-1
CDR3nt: TGTGCCAGCAGTTTAAGGGACAGGTACACTGAAGCTTTCTTT
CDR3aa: CASSLRDRYTEAFF

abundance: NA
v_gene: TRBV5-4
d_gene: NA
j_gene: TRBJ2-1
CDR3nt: TGTGCCAGCAGCGAGCGGAACAATGAGCAGTTCTTC
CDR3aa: CASSERNNEQFF

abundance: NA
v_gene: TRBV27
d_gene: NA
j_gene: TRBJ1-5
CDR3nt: TGTGCCAGCAGTTTAAAGGGGCCCGATCAGCCCCAGCATTTT
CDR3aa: CASSLKGPDQPQHF

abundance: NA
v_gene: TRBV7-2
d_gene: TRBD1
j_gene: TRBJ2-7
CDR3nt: TGTGCCAGCAGCCGGGACAGGGTAGGGTACGAGCAGTACTTC
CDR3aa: CASSRDRVGYEQYF

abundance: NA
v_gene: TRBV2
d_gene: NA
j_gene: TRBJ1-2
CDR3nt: TGTGCCAGCAGTGAGACAACACGGAGCTACACCTTC
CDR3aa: CASSETTRSYTF

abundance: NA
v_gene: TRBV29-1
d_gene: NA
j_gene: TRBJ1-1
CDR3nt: TGCAGCGTCGCAGGCAGGCGCCTGGGGATGAACACTGAAGCTTTCTTT
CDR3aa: CSVAGRRLGMNTEAFF

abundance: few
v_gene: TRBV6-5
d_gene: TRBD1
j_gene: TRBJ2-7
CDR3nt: TGTGCCAGCAGCCGGGGACAGGGGGCTTACGAGCAGTACTTC
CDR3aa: CASSRGQGAYEQYF

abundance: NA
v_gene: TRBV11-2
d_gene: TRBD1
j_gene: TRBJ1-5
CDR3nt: TGTGCCAGCAGCCGGGGGGGACAGGGAAATAGCAATCAGCCCCAGCATTTT
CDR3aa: CASSRGGQGNSNQPQHF

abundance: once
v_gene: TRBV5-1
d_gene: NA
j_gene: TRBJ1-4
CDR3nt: TGCGCCAGCAGCTTGCAGGGGCTATCGGAAAAACTGTTTTTT
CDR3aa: CASSLQGLSEKLFF

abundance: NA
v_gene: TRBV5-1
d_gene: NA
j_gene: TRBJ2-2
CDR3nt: TGCGCCAGCAGCGGCGGGGGCGCCGGGGAGCTGTTTTTT
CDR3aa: CASSGGGAGELFF

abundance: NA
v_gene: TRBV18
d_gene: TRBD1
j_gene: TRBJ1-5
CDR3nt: TGTGCCAGCTCACAGGGGGCGAGCAATCAGCCCCAGCATTTT
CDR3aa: CASSQGASNQPQHF

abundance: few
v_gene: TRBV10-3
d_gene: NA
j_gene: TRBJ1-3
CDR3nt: TGTGCCATCAGTGGAGGAAACACCATATATTTT
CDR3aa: CAISGGNTIYF

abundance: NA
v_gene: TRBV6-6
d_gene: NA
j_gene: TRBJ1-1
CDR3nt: TGTGCCAGCAGTTACTCCGGGGAAGGCACTGAAGCTTTCTTT
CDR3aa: CASSYSGEGTEAFF

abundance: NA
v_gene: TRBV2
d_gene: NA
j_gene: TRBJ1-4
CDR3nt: TGTGCCAGCAGTGGGAACAGTCAAAATGAAAAACTGTTTTTT
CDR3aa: CASSGNSQNEKLFF

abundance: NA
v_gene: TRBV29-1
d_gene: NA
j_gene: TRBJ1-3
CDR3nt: TGCAGCGTTGCAACAGGGTCAAACACCATATATTTT
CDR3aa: CSVATGSNTIYF

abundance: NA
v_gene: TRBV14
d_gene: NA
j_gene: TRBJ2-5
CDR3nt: TGTGCCAGCAGCCAAACTTGGGGCGTCGGGGAGACCCAGTACTTC
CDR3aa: CASSQTWGVGETQYF

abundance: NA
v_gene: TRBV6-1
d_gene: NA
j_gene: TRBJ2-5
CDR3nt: TGTGCCAGCAGTCCCCAGCCAGTGGGTCTGCCCCAGTACTTC
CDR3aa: CASSPQPVGLPQYF

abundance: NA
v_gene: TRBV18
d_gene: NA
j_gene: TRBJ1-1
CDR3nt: TGTGCCAGCTCACCAGATATGAACACTGAAGCTTTCTTT
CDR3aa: CASSPDMNTEAFF

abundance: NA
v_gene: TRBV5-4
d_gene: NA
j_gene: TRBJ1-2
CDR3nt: TGTGCCAGCAGCTTAGGGGAACCTAACTATGGCTACACCTTC
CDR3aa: CASSLGEPNYGYTF

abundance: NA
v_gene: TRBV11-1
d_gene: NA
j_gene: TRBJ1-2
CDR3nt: TGTGCCAGCAGCCGCCTTGGGGCAGGGCCCTATGGCTACACCTTC
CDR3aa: CASSRLGAGPYGYTF

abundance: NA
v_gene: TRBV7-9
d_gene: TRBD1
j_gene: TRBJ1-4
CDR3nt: TGTGCCAGCAGCTTACCCTCCGGGACAGGGGTGACTAATGAAAAACTGTTTTTT
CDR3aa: CASSLPSGTGVTNEKLFF

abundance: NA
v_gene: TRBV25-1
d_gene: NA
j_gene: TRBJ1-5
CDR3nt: TGTGCCAGCAGTGAACGCGGTCGAGACAATCAGCCCCAGCATTTT
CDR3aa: CASSERGRDNQPQHF

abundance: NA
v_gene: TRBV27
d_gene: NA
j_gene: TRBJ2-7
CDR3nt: TGTGCCAGCAGTTTATTTCAGGGTCACTCCTACGAGCAGTACTTC
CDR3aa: CASSLFQGHSYEQYF

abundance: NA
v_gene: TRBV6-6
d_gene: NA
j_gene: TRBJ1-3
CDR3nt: TGTGCCAGCAGTTCTCGGGACATCTCTGGAAACACCATATATTTT
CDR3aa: CASSSRDISGNTIYF